The 12 T cell receptor beta chains below all came from one sample that was sequenced in a study of T cell responses to AZD1222 COVID-19 vaccine. The repertoire was sequenced with immunoSEQ multiplex PCR; TCRdb's copy has only in-frame clones and lacks some. The sample contains under 140,000 clones, 94% of which appear only once. The source was peripheral blood, collected 28 days after the second AZD1222 dose. These receptor sequences come from an adult who received the AZD1222 COVID-19 vaccine.

The chain combines TRBV6-5 with TRBJ1-2; 10 positions match TRBD1. Germline V gene sequence: CDR1 MNHEY, CDR2 SVGAGI. The V and J ends lost 0 bases and 6 bases, in that order; junction bases with no gene match: 4. The CDR3 is made up of 15 amino acids. The DNA of the CDR3 is TGTGCCAGCAGTTACTCGGGACAGGGGATCCATGGCTACACCTTC. It translates to CASSYSGQGIHGYTF.

This rearrangement joins TRBV4-1 to TRBJ2-2, with unresolved D. Germline CDR1 is MGHRA and CDR2 is YSYEKL. The CDR3 consists of 14 residues. Trimming removed 4 bases from V and 3 bases from J, with 9 bases in between. CDR3 sequence: CASSPSSYTGELFF. The CDR3 coding sequence is TGCGCCAGCAGCCCTAGTTCCTACACCGGGGAGCTGTTTTTT.

The V and J genes are TRBV7-8 and TRBJ2-7; D call uncertain. Germline CDR1 reads SGHVS; CDR2 reads FQNEAQ. The CDR3 is 14 residues long. V was clipped by 1 base and J by 3 bases, with 10 bases between them. The CDR3 is CASSLERAGYEQYF. The CDR3, as DNA: TGTGCCAGCAGCTTAGAACGGGCCGGCTACGAGCAGTACTTC.

V is TRBV2 and J is TRBJ1-5; D is possibly TRBD1 (6 bases). CDR1 and CDR2 from the germline V gene are SNHLY and FYNNEI. The V end was cut by 8 bases, the J end by 3 bases, with 11 bases between. CDR3 length equals 13 residues. CDR3 residues: CASLGGNNQPQHF. CDR3 sequence (DNA): TGTGCCAGCTTAGGGGGGAACAATCAGCCCCAGCATTTT.

CDR3 protein: CASSPPGRDTYEQYF. The CDR3 DNA reads TGTGCCAGCTCACCACCGGGCAGGGACACCTACGAGCAGTACTTC. The rearrangement uses TRBV18 and TRBJ2-7, with a tentative D call TRBD1 (6 bases). Germline values: CDR1 KGHSH, CDR2 LQKENI. The V and J ends lost 0 bases and 2 bases respectively, with 11 bases between them. The CDR3 covers 15 residues.

The rearrangement uses TRBV13 and TRBJ1-2, with D maybe TRBD1 (6 bases). Germline assignment: CDR1 PRHDT and CDR2 FYEKMQ (reference sequence). Trimming took 5 bases from V and 8 from J, leaving 12 bases between them. This CDR3 region has 12 residues. The DNA of the CDR3 is TGTGCCAGCAGCCCCCAGGGGCGCGGCTACACCTTC. Its protein is CASSPQGRGYTF.

The V call is TRBV18, the J call TRBJ2-1; 8 nucleotides agree with TRBD2. The length of the CDR3 is 18 residues. Germline assignment: CDR1 KGHSH and CDR2 LQKENI. J gave up 7 bases and V 0 bases, and 14 bases lay outside the gene matches. The CDR3 DNA reads as TGTGCCAGCTCACCACCGATCCCACTAGCGGCCCTCGGGAATGAGCAGTTCTTC. Amino acid sequence: CASSPPIPLAALGNEQFF.

This chain uses TRBV6-2 or TRBV6-3 with TRBJ1-6, with 7 bases aligning to TRBD1. This CDR3 is 13 amino acids long. The V gene's germline CDR1 is MNHEY and CDR2 SVGEGT. Trimming at V came to 5 bases and at J to 10 bases, leaving 5 bases not matched to a gene. In DNA form, the CDR3 reads TGTGCCAGCAGTATTACAGGGGAATCACCCCTCCACTTT. Translated: CASSITGESPLHF.

The chain's CDR3 is CASSFDDRTGSYGYTF. For the CDR3, the DNA is TGTGCCAGCAGTTTCGATGATAGGACAGGGAGCTATGGCTACACCTTC. The chain combines TRBV6-6 with TRBJ1-2; TRBD1 aligns across 8 bases. This CDR3 comprises 16 residues. J was trimmed by 4 bases and V by 4 bases; bases with no gene match: 11. CDR1 MNHNY and CDR2 SVGAGI come from the germline V gene (reference sequence).

The chain combines TRBV5-6 with TRBJ1-5; 7 bases fit TRBD1. CDR1 SGHDT and CDR2 YYEEEE come from the germline V gene. With 4 bases clipped from V and 0 bases from J, the junction kept 4 bases outside the gene matches. CDR3 length: 15 amino acids. The CDR3 region has the DNA TGTGCCAGCAGCCAGGGACAGATTAGCAATCAGCCCCAGCATTTT. It translates to CASSQGQISNQPQHF.

The chain is built from TRBV15 and TRBJ1-6; 7 bases map to TRBD1. This CDR3 region has 12 residues. Germline values: CDR1 LNHNV, CDR2 YYDKDF (reference sequence). V was clipped by 6 bases and J by 8 bases; unmatched bases: 1. The CDR3 sequence: CATSTGDSPLHF. In DNA, the CDR3 is TGTGCCACCAGTACAGGGGATTCACCCCTCCACTTT.

V is TRBV11-2 and J is TRBJ1-1; 8 bases are shared with TRBD1. CDR3 length equals 14 residues. V lost 5 bases, J lost 4 bases, and 6 bases stayed unmatched. CDR1 SGHAT and CDR2 FQNNGV come from the germline V gene. CDR3 protein: CASSPRDRPTEAFF. The CDR3 DNA reads as TGTGCCAGCAGCCCCCGGGACAGGCCCACTGAAGCTTTCTTT.